The rows below give T cell receptor beta chains drawn from one sample of a study of STAT5B mutations in CD4+ large granular lymphocyte leukemia. Some clones are missing from TCRdb's copy, which holds only in-frame ones; the method was immunoSEQ multiplex PCR. Of approximately 31,000 clones listed, roughly 72% are singletons. The material sequenced was CD4+ T cells from blood buffy coats. The receptors here all came from a human donor in good health. Each CDR3 is given with its conserved first and last residue. The order of the fields is CDR3 protein, CDR3 DNA, J gene, V gene, D gene, clone size, CDR3 length. A D gene is named only where the DNA matches it firmly. Rows may omit the clone size; those that give it use once, few, many or a size class.

CDR3 protein: CASSLGGPGFF
CDR3 DNA: TGTGCCAGCAGCTTAGGAGGGCCAGGTTTCTTT
J gene: TRBJ1-1
V gene: TRBV7-9
D gene: .
clone size: .
CDR3 length: 11

CDR3 protein: CASSTPLQGKRFPLHF
CDR3 DNA: TGTGCCAGCAGCACCCCCTTACAGGGGAAGAGGTTCCCCCTCCACTTT
J gene: TRBJ1-6
V gene: TRBV21-1
D gene: .
clone size: .
CDR3 length: 16

CDR3 protein: CASSPSGGAEDTQYF
CDR3 DNA: TGTGCCAGCAGCCCTAGCGGGGGGGCGGAGGATACGCAGTATTTT
J gene: TRBJ2-3
V gene: TRBV5-4
D gene: TRBD2
clone size: .
CDR3 length: 15

CDR3 protein: CASSPGQGISGYTF
CDR3 DNA: TGTGCCAGCAGTCCGGGACAGGGGATCAGCGGCTACACCTTC
J gene: TRBJ1-2
V gene: TRBV2
D gene: TRBD1
clone size: .
CDR3 length: 14

CDR3 protein: CASSFGEGGGYTF
CDR3 DNA: TGTGCCAGCAGCTTTGGGGAAGGGGGTGGCTACACCTTC
J gene: TRBJ1-2
V gene: TRBV7-9
D gene: .
clone size: .
CDR3 length: 13

CDR3 protein: CASSQGPQGDQETQYF
CDR3 DNA: TGCGCCAGCAGCCAAGGGCCACAGGGAGACCAAGAGACCCAGTACTTC
J gene: TRBJ2-5
V gene: TRBV4-1
D gene: .
clone size: .
CDR3 length: 16

CDR3 protein: CASSRDGGTYGYTF
CDR3 DNA: TGTGCCAGCAGCAGGGACGGAGGGACCTATGGCTACACCTTC
J gene: TRBJ1-2
V gene: TRBV9
D gene: .
clone size: .
CDR3 length: 14

CDR3 protein: CSVVASGGPSSYNEQFF
CDR3 DNA: TGCAGCGTTGTTGCTAGCGGGGGGCCGAGCTCCTACAATGAGCAGTTCTTC
J gene: TRBJ2-1
V gene: TRBV29-1
D gene: TRBD2
clone size: .
CDR3 length: 17

CDR3 protein: CASSRLLRGRNTEAFF
CDR3 DNA: TGCGCCAGCAGCCGTTTGCTCAGGGGGCGGAACACTGAAGCTTTCTTT
J gene: TRBJ1-1
V gene: TRBV5-1
D gene: TRBD1
clone size: once
CDR3 length: 16

CDR3 protein: CASSSLGRGAEAFF
CDR3 DNA: TGTGCCAGCAGCTCCTTGGGCAGGGGAGCTGAAGCTTTCTTT
J gene: TRBJ1-1
V gene: TRBV7-8
D gene: .
clone size: few
CDR3 length: 14

CDR3 protein: CASSLGQGARETQYF
CDR3 DNA: TGCGCCAGCAGCTTAGGCCAGGGGGCGCGGGAGACCCAGTACTTC
J gene: TRBJ2-5
V gene: TRBV4-1
D gene: TRBD1
clone size: few
CDR3 length: 15

CDR3 protein: CASSLLSGTAYEQYF
CDR3 DNA: TGCGCCAGCAGCTTACTTTCAGGGACGGCCTACGAGCAGTACTTC
J gene: TRBJ2-7
V gene: TRBV5-1
D gene: .
clone size: .
CDR3 length: 15

CDR3 protein: CASSPQTGRSYSPLHF
CDR3 DNA: TGTGCCAGCAGCCCGCAAACAGGCCGGTCATATTCACCCCTCCACTTT
J gene: TRBJ1-6
V gene: TRBV7-2
D gene: .
clone size: .
CDR3 length: 16

CDR3 protein: CASSQDTGNGDEQFF
CDR3 DNA: TGCGCCAGCAGCCAGGATACCGGGAACGGGGATGAGCAGTTCTTC
J gene: TRBJ2-1
V gene: TRBV4-3
D gene: .
clone size: .
CDR3 length: 15

CDR3 protein: CASSSGRTNEKLFF
CDR3 DNA: TGTGCCAGCAGCTCGGGACGGACTAATGAAAAACTGTTTTTT
J gene: TRBJ1-4
V gene: TRBV5-4
D gene: .
clone size: .
CDR3 length: 14

CDR3 protein: CASSTHRGYEQYF
CDR3 DNA: TGTGCCAGTAGTACCCATAGGGGATACGAGCAGTACTTC
J gene: TRBJ2-7
V gene: TRBV19
D gene: .
clone size: .
CDR3 length: 13

CDR3 protein: CASSQTGGANTGELFF
CDR3 DNA: TGTGCCAGCAGCCAAACAGGGGGCGCGAACACCGGGGAGCTGTTTTTT
J gene: TRBJ2-2
V gene: TRBV7-8
D gene: TRBD1
clone size: .
CDR3 length: 16

CDR3 protein: CAWSPGNTEAFF
CDR3 DNA: TGTGCCTGGAGTCCGGGGAACACTGAAGCTTTCTTT
J gene: TRBJ1-1
V gene: TRBV30
D gene: .
clone size: .
CDR3 length: 12

CDR3 protein: CASSVGPYTGELFF
CDR3 DNA: TGTGCCAGCAGCGTAGGCCCGTACACCGGGGAGCTGTTTTTT
J gene: TRBJ2-2
V gene: TRBV9
D gene: .
clone size: .
CDR3 length: 14

CDR3 protein: CASSPQGQANTGELFF
CDR3 DNA: TGTGCCAGCAGTCCCCAGGGACAGGCGAACACCGGGGAGCTGTTTTTT
J gene: TRBJ2-2
V gene: TRBV6-4
D gene: TRBD1
clone size: .
CDR3 length: 16

CDR3 protein: CASSTDRDSNQPQHF
CDR3 DNA: TGTGCCAGTAGTACCGACAGGGATTCCAATCAGCCCCAGCATTTT
J gene: TRBJ1-5
V gene: TRBV19
D gene: TRBD1
clone size: .
CDR3 length: 15

CDR3 protein: CASSLLGSFNEKLFF
CDR3 DNA: TGTGCCAGCAGCTTACTTGGATCCTTTAATGAAAAACTGTTTTTT
J gene: TRBJ1-4
V gene: TRBV27
D gene: .
clone size: .
CDR3 length: 15

CDR3 protein: CACERTSNEQFF
CDR3 DNA: TGTGCCTGCGAGAGGACTAGCAATGAGCAGTTCTTC
J gene: TRBJ2-1
V gene: TRBV6-1
D gene: TRBD2
clone size: once
CDR3 length: 12

CDR3 protein: CASSTPTAQRGRYYGYTF
CDR3 DNA: TGTGCCAGCAGTACCCCAACAGCACAAAGGGGACGGTACTATGGCTACACCTTC
J gene: TRBJ1-2
V gene: TRBV2
D gene: .
clone size: .
CDR3 length: 18

CDR3 protein: CASSRDGQETQYF
CDR3 DNA: TGTGCCAGTAGTCGGGACGGTCAAGAGACCCAGTACTTC
J gene: TRBJ2-5
V gene: TRBV19
D gene: .
clone size: .
CDR3 length: 13

CDR3 protein: CASSLDARGYTF
CDR3 DNA: TGTGCCAGCAGCTTAGATGCTAGGGGCTACACCTTC
J gene: TRBJ1-2
V gene: TRBV7-2
D gene: .
clone size: .
CDR3 length: 12